This TCR beta chain originates from a study of Graves' ophthalmopathy and Graves' hyperthyroidism. Study context: The study drew peripheral blood at initial diagnosis, before any treatment.

Exclusion applied to patients with other autoimmune diseases, uncontrolled infections, pregnancy or lactation. Looked up from germline, CDR1 is SGHTA and CDR2 is FQGNSA. This CDR3 comprises 16 residues. V gave up 2 bases and J gave up 1 base; unmatched junction bases: 6. The study amplified TCR beta CDR3 regions using RNA transcripts. Second-round multiplex PCR came after a first-round RT-PCR that employed HTBI primers. MiXCR was run by TCRdb on the multiplex PCR reads, yielding one entry per CDR3 protein. The sample includes approximately 37,000 distinct CDR3 sequences, around 50% of them seen just once.

The chain uses TRBV7-2 and TRBJ2-5; 8 bases are shared with TRBD1. This clonotype was sampled from an adult man with Graves' ophthalmopathy. The source material was peripheral blood. CDR3 coding DNA: TGTGCCAGCAGCTTACCGTCAACAGGGGGCCAAGAGACCCAGTACTTC. Protein product: CASSLPSTGGQETQYF.